These T cell receptor beta chains were read from a single sample in a study of somatic mutations in cytotoxic T cells in rheumatoid arthritis. The protocol was immunoSEQ multiplex PCR, while the TCRdb copy is restricted to in-frame clones and leaves out a portion. This sample has tens of thousands of clones, with approximately 80% found just once. The sample consisted of CD8+ T cells sorted from blood. Receptors originate from an adult with rheumatoid arthritis. Both conserved end residues are trimmed from each CDR3. The order of the fields is V gene, D gene, clone size, J gene, CDR3 protein. D genes are given only for firm matches. Rows may omit the clone size; those that give it use once, few, many or a size class.

TRBV29-1	.	.	TRBJ1-1	STGNTEAF
TRBV6-5	TRBD2	.	TRBJ2-7	ASSSGLADPYEQY
TRBV5-1	TRBD2	.	TRBJ2-3	ASRTGTSGEGDTQY
TRBV27	.	.	TRBJ2-7	ASSLATGPGYEQY
TRBV7-3	TRBD2	.	TRBJ2-7	ASSLRGEGGEQY
TRBV9	.	.	TRBJ2-3	ASSAGPRTTDTQY
TRBV2	TRBD2	.	TRBJ2-5	ASSERLAGEETQY
TRBV27	.	.	TRBJ1-2	ASSNSPNYGYT
TRBV5-4	TRBD1	.	TRBJ1-1	ASSWGTGGNTEAF
TRBV15	TRBD1	.	TRBJ2-3	ATSPTGTETDTQY
TRBV5-8	.	.	TRBJ2-1	ASSLAPSEHNEQF
TRBV7-8	TRBD1	.	TRBJ2-2	ASSLEQGGFTGELF
TRBV11-2	TRBD2	.	TRBJ2-5	ASRHLAGGQETQY
TRBV15	TRBD1	.	TRBJ1-4	ATSRTGTGGVNEKLF
TRBV11-2	.	.	TRBJ2-7	ASSLVPGTYEQY
TRBV11-2	.	.	TRBJ1-2	ASSAYQGFNYGYT
TRBV4-1	TRBD2	.	TRBJ2-7	ASSQWLAGEYEQY
TRBV7-9	.	.	TRBJ1-2	ASSLGGPGANYGYT
TRBV6-5	TRBD1	.	TRBJ2-7	ASSPGQGSYEQY
TRBV23-1	TRBD2	.	TRBJ2-7	AALMARGVWVQY
TRBV6-5	.	.	TRBJ1-1	ASREGFTNTEAF
TRBV27	.	.	TRBJ2-3	ASSLLGFASTDTQY
TRBV2	.	.	TRBJ1-1	ASSYPGYEAF
TRBV5-4	.	.	TRBJ1-2	ASNFGNLGYT
TRBV4-1	.	.	TRBJ2-3	ASSQYGGGGADTQY
TRBV6-1	TRBD1	once	TRBJ2-5	ASSDPRQGLGQETQY
TRBV28	.	.	TRBJ1-1	ASMTGYTEAF
TRBV7-6	.	.	TRBJ2-7	ASSLSWEVEYEQY
TRBV6-6	.	.	TRBJ2-1	ASSYTGHEQF
TRBV9	.	.	TRBJ2-2	ASSVVSGSGTGELF
TRBV4-2	.	.	TRBJ2-7	ASSQNHEQY
TRBV5-6	.	.	TRBJ1-1	ASSYRTDEAF
TRBV4-2	.	.	TRBJ2-3	ASRLADTQY
TRBV5-8	.	.	TRBJ1-6	ASSLAAWGSYNSPLH
TRBV5-5	.	.	TRBJ1-1	ASSPQGGNTEAF
TRBV27	TRBD2	.	TRBJ2-3	ASLGLAGDDTQY
TRBV27	.	few	TRBJ1-6	ASSSLGGGGISPLH
TRBV27	.	.	TRBJ2-1	ASKNRGDEQF
TRBV9	.	.	TRBJ1-2	ASSPADTYGYT
TRBV27	TRBD2	.	TRBJ2-1	ASRLRLAGADEQF
TRBV7-9	TRBD2	.	TRBJ2-1	ASSLPSGTSLNEQF
TRBV4-3	.	.	TRBJ1-5	ASSQDRAGVNQPQH
TRBV7-9	TRBD1	.	TRBJ1-2	ASSRNRGGDYGYT
TRBV5-4	TRBD1	.	TRBJ1-2	ASSLLGQGHYGYT
TRBV10-3	TRBD1	.	TRBJ1-1	AIRAPTGDNTEAF
TRBV7-9	.	.	TRBJ1-1	ASPDSSASTVNTEAF
TRBV2	TRBD2	.	TRBJ2-3	ASTSGLGGTDTQY
TRBV6-1	TRBD1	.	TRBJ2-7	ASSRTGSEVDEQY
TRBV4-2	.	.	TRBJ1-1	ASSQGTFNTEAF
TRBV4-2	TRBD2	.	TRBJ2-3	ASSHKPSGRRDTQY
TRBV5-1	.	.	TRBJ2-3	ASSLVGWSDTQY
TRBV27	TRBD1	.	TRBJ2-5	ASSPGAGQGAEETQY
TRBV6-6	.	.	TRBJ1-1	ASSPGDTEAF
TRBV19	TRBD1	.	TRBJ1-3	ASSRQGSYSGNTIY
TRBV30	.	once	TRBJ2-7	AWSGNRNYEQY
TRBV10-3	TRBD1	few	TRBJ2-4	AISEMTGMAKNIQY
TRBV9	TRBD2	.	TRBJ2-3	ASSVVGLAGYPDTQY